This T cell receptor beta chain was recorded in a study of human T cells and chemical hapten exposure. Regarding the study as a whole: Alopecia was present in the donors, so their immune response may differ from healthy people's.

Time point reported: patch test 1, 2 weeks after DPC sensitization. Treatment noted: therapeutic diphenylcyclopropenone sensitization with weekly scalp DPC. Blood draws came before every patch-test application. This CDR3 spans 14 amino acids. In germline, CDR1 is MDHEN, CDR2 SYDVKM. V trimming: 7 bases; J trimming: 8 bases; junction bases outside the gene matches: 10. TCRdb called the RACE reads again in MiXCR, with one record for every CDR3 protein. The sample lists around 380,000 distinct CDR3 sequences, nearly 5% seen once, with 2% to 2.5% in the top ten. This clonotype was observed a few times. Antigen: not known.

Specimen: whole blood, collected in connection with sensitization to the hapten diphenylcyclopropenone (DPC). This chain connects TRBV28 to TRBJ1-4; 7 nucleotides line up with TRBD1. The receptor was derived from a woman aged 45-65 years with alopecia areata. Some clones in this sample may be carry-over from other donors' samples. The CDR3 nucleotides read TGTGCCAGCACAGGGGACAGCCTGCGGGAAAAACTGTTTTTT. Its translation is CASTGDSLREKLFF.